The 30 T cell receptor beta chains in this list originate from one sample, sequenced in a study of cytomegalovirus exposure and HLA in healthy donors. Both 60 Vbeta primers and 13 Jbeta primers went into the PCR. The protocol was immunoSEQ multiplex PCR, while the TCRdb copy is restricted to in-frame clones and leaves out a portion. This sample yields 77,000 or so clones, of which around 81% are seen a single time; around 1.5% belongs to the top ten. Sequenced: PBMCs. The receptor source for this set is a man aged 40-49 years in good health and CMV-seronegative.

The rearrangement uses TRBV2 and TRBJ2-1; the match to TRBD2 covers 7 bases. The CDR3 spans 14 residues. Germline assignment: CDR1 SNHLY and CDR2 FYNNEI. V was pared by 4 bases and J by 2 bases, with 2 bases of the junction left unmatched. CDR3 nucleotides: TGTGCCAGCAGTGTTGGACTAGCCTACAATGAGCAGTTCTTC. This gives the protein CASSVGLAYNEQFF.

This clone was detected once. This chain uses TRBV2 with TRBJ2-3; 9 positions agree with TRBD2. The CDR3 covers 13 residues. J lost 2 bases, V lost 11 bases, and 5 bases had no gene match. Germline V gene sequence: CDR1 SNHLY, CDR2 FYNNEI. CDR3 DNA: TGTGCCGGAGAGCGGGAGGTCACAGATACGCAGTATTTT. Protein: CAGEREVTDTQYF.

The chain recombines TRBV18 with TRBJ2-3, with unresolved D. This CDR3 is 14 amino acids long. V lost 3 bases, J lost 6 bases, and 13 bases lay in between. Germline assignment: CDR1 KGHSH and CDR2 LQKENI. The CDR3 bases are TGTGCCAGCTCACCTACACTAACTACGGATACGCAGTATTTT. Translating gives CASSPTLTTDTQYF.

The chain combines TRBV5-1 with TRBJ1-3; D unclear. V lost 5 bases, J lost 0 bases, and 9 bases lay in between. The germline gives CDR1 SGHRS, CDR2 YFSETQ. The CDR3 is made up of 14 amino acids. The CDR3 here is CASSSGNSGNTIYF. The CDR3 DNA follows: TGCGCCAGCAGTTCAGGCAACTCTGGAAACACCATATATTTT.

The V and J genes are TRBV28 and TRBJ1-5, with TRBD1 matching over 7 bases. With V trimmed by 0 bases and J by 2 bases, 1 base remained unmatched. The CDR3 contains 15 residues. Germline CDR1 and CDR2: MDHEN and SYDVKM. CDR3 sequence reads: CASSLWGTGNQPQHF. The CDR3 region has the DNA TGTGCCAGCAGTTTATGGGGGACAGGCAATCAGCCCCAGCATTTT.

Points on this clone: The sample contains more than one DNA sequence encoding this CDR3. The J gene is TRBJ2-2, the V gene TRBV18, with 9 positions matching TRBD2. The V segment lost 8 bases and the J segment 6 bases; nucleotides outside the gene matches: 13. Looked up from germline, CDR1 is KGHSH and CDR2 is LQKENI. The length of the CDR3 is 16 residues. The CDR3 sequence: CASPRGLAGRAGELFF. The CDR3 region has the DNA TGTGCCAGCCCCCGCGGGCTAGCGGGACGAGCCGGGGAGCTGTTTTTT.

This clone was detected a few times. CDR3 in DNA: TGTGCCAGCAGCTTTGGTGCGGGAGTATTCTACGAGCAGTACTTC. Protein product: CASSFGAGVFYEQYF. The chain is built from TRBV7-9 and TRBJ2-7; the match to TRBD2 covers 7 bases. The CDR3 has 15 residues. After removal of 3 bases from V and 3 bases from J, the junction contained 8 bases not matched to a gene. The germline CDR1 and CDR2 sequences are SEHNR and FQNEAQ (reference sequence).

In this sample, this clone turned up once. CDR3 coding DNA: TGTGCCAGTATAGAGCTCAAGGGAGATGCCACTGAAGCTTTCTTT. It specifies CASIELKGDATEAFF. This rearrangement joins TRBV19 to TRBJ1-1; D is uncertain. CDR3 length equals 15 residues. From germline, CDR1 is LNHDA and CDR2 SQIVND (reference sequence). V was shortened by 7 bases and J by 4 bases, with 19 bases between the two germline ends. Filled out from reference TRBV19 and TRBJ1-1, the complete variable domain reads DGGITQSPKYLFRKEGQNVTLSCEQNLNHDAMYWYRQDPGQGLRLIYYSQIVNDFQKGDIAEGYSVSREKKESFPLTVTSAQKNPTAFYLCASIELKGDATEAFFGQGTRLTVV.

The chain has TRBV11-2 and TRBJ1-2; D is possibly TRBD1 (5 bases). The germline V and J ends were trimmed by 5 bases and 4 bases, with 14 bases remaining between them. The length of the CDR3 is 14 residues. Germline CDR1 is SGHAT and CDR2 is FQNNGV. CDR3 protein: CASSLAQGPYGYTF. The CDR3 DNA follows: TGTGCCAGCAGCCTCGCGCAGGGTCCCTATGGCTACACCTTC.

The genes are TRBV28 and TRBJ2-6, with a tentative D call TRBD2 (5 bases). Germline assignment: CDR1 MDHEN and CDR2 SYDVKM. CDR3 length: 17 residues. Between the trimmed V and J ends, which lost 2 bases and 1 base, there was a span of 12 bases. CDR3 nucleotide sequence: TGTGCCAGCAGTTTAACCCCCCCGGGGTCTGGGGCCAACGTCCTGACTTTC. This encodes CASSLTPPGSGANVLTF.

This chain connects TRBV5-1 to TRBJ2-7; TRBD2 agrees at 10 bases. With 0 bases clipped from V and 7 bases from J, the junction kept 10 bases outside the gene matches. There are 16 residues in the CDR3. Germline loops: CDR1 SGHRS, CDR2 YFSETQ. The CDR3 DNA reads as TGCGCCAGCAGCTTGGGAGCGGGAGGGACCTCGGGGGAGCAGTACTTC. It codes for CASSLGAGGTSGEQYF.

This chain uses TRBV5-1 with TRBJ2-2; D call uncertain. In germline, CDR1 is SGHRS, CDR2 YFSETQ. The CDR3 sequence is 15 residues long. Trimming took off 4 bases at V and 5 bases at J, with 15 bases between the two ends. The CDR3 nucleotides read TGCGCCAGCAGCGCGCACTCCGTCGAGACCGGGGAGCTGTTTTTT. This translates into CASSAHSVETGELFF.

Here the CDR3 DNA reads TGTGCCAGCAGTGAAGTAAGCAGGGCAGGATTTCAGCCCCAGCATTTT. The encoded protein is CASSEVSRAGFQPQHF. This chain connects TRBV2 to TRBJ1-5, with TRBD1 as a possible D gene (5 bases). Trimming took 1 base from V and 6 from J, leaving 16 bases between them. The CDR3 contains 16 residues. From germline, CDR1 is SNHLY and CDR2 FYNNEI.

The chain has TRBV7-8 and TRBJ2-1; D is unclear. There are 12 residues in the CDR3. Trimming shortened V by 1 base and J by 10 bases, and 8 bases separated the two germline ends. CDR1 and CDR2 (germline): SGHVS, FQNEAQ. The CDR3 is CASSLGTEEQFF. In DNA, the CDR3 is TGTGCCAGCAGCTTAGGTACCGAGGAGCAGTTCTTC.

The chain has TRBV19 and TRBJ1-5, with D uncertain. In germline, CDR1 is LNHDA, CDR2 SQIVND (reference sequence). This CDR3 is 15 amino acids long. Trimming left V 3 bases short and J 2 bases short, with 11 bases between. CDR3 sequence: CASSMRSEGNQPQHF. CDR3 DNA sequence: TGTGCCAGTAGTATGAGATCGGAGGGCAATCAGCCCCAGCATTTT.

This chain uses TRBV4-2 with TRBJ2-7; no clear D gene. V gave up 0 bases and J gave up 0 bases, with 9 bases separating them. Germline CDR1 LGHNA, CDR2 YNFKEQ. This CDR3 region has 15 residues. CDR3 amino acids: CASSQEGGSSYEQYF. The CDR3 DNA reads as TGTGCCAGCAGCCAAGAAGGCGGAAGCTCCTACGAGCAGTACTTC.

The gene calls are TRBV25-1 and TRBJ2-2, with 10 bases lining up with TRBD2. This CDR3 contains 14 residues. Germline values: CDR1 MGHDK, CDR2 SYGVNS. V was clipped by 6 bases and J by 5 bases; unmatched bases: 3. CDR3 residues: CASRGLAITGELFF. In nucleotides, the CDR3 is TGTGCCAGCAGGGGACTAGCGATAACCGGGGAGCTGTTTTTT.

This clone was observed a few times. The CDR3 spells CASSQEPRVEKLFF. The CDR3 DNA reads as TGCGCCAGCAGCCAAGAACCCAGGGTCGAAAAACTGTTTTTT. The V and J genes are TRBV4-1 and TRBJ1-4, with D possibly matching TRBD1 (5 bases). Germline-derived CDR1 and CDR2 are MGHRA and YSYEKL. V gave up 0 bases and J gave up 8 bases, with 10 bases separating them. CDR3 length equals 14 residues.

The gene calls are TRBV28 and TRBJ1-1; no clear D gene. With 8 bases removed from V and 1 base from J, the gap between germline ends came to 17 bases. This CDR3 contains 15 residues. CDR1 is MDHEN and CDR2 is SYDVKM in the germline V gene. CDR3 DNA sequence: TGTGCCAGCTTATCGGGGAGCCGGGGGAACACTGAAGCTTTCTTT. This gives the protein CASLSGSRGNTEAFF.

In its sample, this clone was seen a few times. The rearrangement links TRBV4-2 to TRBJ1-2, with 10 bases matching TRBD1. V lost 2 bases to trimming and J lost 4 bases; unmatched junction nucleotides: 13. Germline V gene lookup returns CDR1 LGHNA and CDR2 YNFKEQ. The CDR3 has 18 amino acids. CDR3 DNA sequence: TGTGCCAGCAGCCAACAGACCGGGACAGGGGACGTCCCCTATGGCTACACCTTC. Translating it yields CASSQQTGTGDVPYGYTF.

In the case of this clone: At one boundary the junction diverges from the germline segment, which might be a read error. This sequence joins TRBV7-9 and TRBJ2-7, with TRBD1 as a possible D gene (5 bases). The CDR3 covers 17 residues. Germline CDR1 and CDR2: SEHNR and FQNEAQ (reference sequence). This chain's CDR3 is CSSSPQFTGPETYEQYF. The CDR3 DNA follows: TGTTCCAGCAGCCCGCAATTTACAGGTCCCGAAACCTACGAGCAGTACTTC.

V is TRBV7-9 and J is TRBJ1-1; TRBD1 matches at 8 bases. Germline-derived CDR1 and CDR2 are SEHNR and FQNEAQ (reference sequence). CDR3 length: 15 amino acids. The J segment lost 11 bases and the V segment lost 6 bases, leaving 17 bases of the junction unmatched. The CDR3 DNA reads TGTGCCAGCAGTGCGGGTAGGACAGGGCCCTTGGGTGCTTTCTTT. Its protein product is CASSAGRTGPLGAFF. Together with reference TRBV7-9 and TRBJ1-1, the CDR3 gives the full variable domain: DTGVSQNPRHKITKRGQNVTFRCDPISEHNRLYWYRQTLGQGPEFLTYFQNEAQLEKSRLLSDRFSAERPKGSFSTLEIQRTEQGDSAMYLCASSAGRTGPLGAFFGQGTRLTVV.

A few counts support this clone. The V and J genes are TRBV28 and TRBJ1-4, with a possible D match to TRBD1 (5 bases). The length of the CDR3 is 16 residues. Between the trimmed V and J ends, which lost 5 bases and 0 bases, there was a span of 13 bases. Germline CDR1 reads MDHEN; CDR2 reads SYDVKM. This CDR3 reads CASSPPGDATNEKLFF. CDR3 bases: TGTGCCAGCAGTCCGCCGGGGGATGCAACTAATGAAAAACTGTTTTTT.

The CDR3 region is CASSLGQGMREQFF. The CDR3 DNA follows: TGTGCCAGCAGTTTAGGACAGGGAATGCGGGAGCAGTTCTTC. The rearrangement links TRBV28 to TRBJ2-1; 8 nucleotides match TRBD1. There are 14 residues in the CDR3. Germline assignment: CDR1 MDHEN and CDR2 SYDVKM. V shed 2 bases and J 10 bases; nucleotides not matched to a gene: 7.

This clone was observed a handful of times. The chain has TRBV28 and TRBJ1-2; D is uncertain. CDR3 length equals 13 residues. Germline values: CDR1 MDHEN, CDR2 SYDVKM. V lost 6 bases and J 5 bases, leaving 13 bases between the germline ends. CDR3 DNA sequence: TGTGCCAGCAGCCAACCGAGGTCTTATGGCTACACCTTC. Its protein product is CASSQPRSYGYTF.

The count of this clone is one. This chain links TRBV5-1 with TRBJ2-3; D gene unclear. CDR3 size: 13 residues. The V and J ends lost 2 bases and 1 base respectively, with 5 bases between them. Per germline, CDR1 SGHRS and CDR2 YFSETQ. The DNA of the CDR3 is TGCGCCAGCAGCTTTGTAGGCACAGATACGCAGTATTTT. Translating gives CASSFVGTDTQYF.

The V gene is TRBV2, the J gene TRBJ2-7, with TRBD1 identical over 8 bases. Germline trimming cut 0 bases from V and 7 bases from J; bases unmatched to any gene: 8. Looked up from germline, CDR1 is SNHLY and CDR2 is FYNNEI. This CDR3 has 15 residues. CDR3 loop: CASSEAQQGEVEQYF. The CDR3 DNA is TGTGCCAGCAGTGAAGCGCAACAGGGGGAGGTTGAGCAGTACTTC.

The genes are TRBV19 and TRBJ1-1; maybe TRBD1 (6 bases). The CDR3 has 14 amino acids. CDR1 is LNHDA and CDR2 is SQIVND in the germline V gene (reference sequence). V lost 4 bases and J lost 4, with 13 bases in between. CDR3 region: CASSRKGEGTEAFF. CDR3 in DNA: TGTGCCAGTAGTAGAAAGGGGGAGGGCACTGAAGCTTTCTTT.

The V and J genes are TRBV19 and TRBJ2-5; perhaps TRBD1 as D (6 bases). Matching the DNA end better, TRBJ2-7 makes the J call doubtful. There are 14 residues in the CDR3. Germline V lookup: CDR1 LNHDA, CDR2 SQIVND (reference sequence). The CDR3 bases are TGTGCCAGTAGTCGGGCAGGGGTTGGGTACGAGCAGTACTTC. It encodes CASSRAGVGYEQYF.

The sample holds one count of this clone. The V call is TRBV6-1, the J call TRBJ1-1, with D perhaps matching TRBD1 (6 bases). Germline CDR1 is MNHNS and CDR2 is SASEGT. This CDR3 spans 14 amino acids. V was trimmed by 6 bases and J by 5 bases, leaving 16 bases between them. CDR3 nucleotide sequence: TGTGCCAGCAGGGTACAGGGCGACGGGACTGAAGCTTTCTTT. It yields the protein CASRVQGDGTEAFF.